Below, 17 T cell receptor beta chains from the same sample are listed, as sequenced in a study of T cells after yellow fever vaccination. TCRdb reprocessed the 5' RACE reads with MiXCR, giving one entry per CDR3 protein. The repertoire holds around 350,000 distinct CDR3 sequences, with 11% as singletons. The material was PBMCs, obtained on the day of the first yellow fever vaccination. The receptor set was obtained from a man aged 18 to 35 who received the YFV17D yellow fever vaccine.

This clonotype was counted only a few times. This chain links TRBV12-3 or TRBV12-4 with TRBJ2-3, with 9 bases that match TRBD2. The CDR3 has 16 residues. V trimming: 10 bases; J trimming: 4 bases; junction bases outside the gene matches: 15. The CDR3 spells CATRWGPGGGADTQYF. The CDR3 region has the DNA TGTGCCACTCGGTGGGGTCCGGGCGGGGGGGCAGATACGCAGTATTTT.

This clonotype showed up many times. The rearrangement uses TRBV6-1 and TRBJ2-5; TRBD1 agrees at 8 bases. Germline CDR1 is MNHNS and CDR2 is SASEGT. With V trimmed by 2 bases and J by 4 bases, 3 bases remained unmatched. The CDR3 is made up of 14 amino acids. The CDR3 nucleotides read TGTGCCAGCAGTGAATGGACAGGGATAGAGACCCAGTACTTC. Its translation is CASSEWTGIETQYF.

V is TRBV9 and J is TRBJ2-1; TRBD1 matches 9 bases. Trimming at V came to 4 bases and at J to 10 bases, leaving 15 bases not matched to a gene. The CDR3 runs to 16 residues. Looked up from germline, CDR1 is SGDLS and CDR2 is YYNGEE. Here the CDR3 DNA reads TGTGCCAGCAGCCCTGGGGCCCCGGGACAGGGCAGGGAGCAGTTCTTC. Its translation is CASSPGAPGQGREQFF.

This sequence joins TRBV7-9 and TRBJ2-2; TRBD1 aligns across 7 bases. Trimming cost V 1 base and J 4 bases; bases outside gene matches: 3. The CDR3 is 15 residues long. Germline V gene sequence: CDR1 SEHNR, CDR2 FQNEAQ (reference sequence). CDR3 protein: CASSLEGASTGELFF. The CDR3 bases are TGTGCCAGCAGCTTAGAGGGGGCGAGCACCGGGGAGCTGTTTTTT.

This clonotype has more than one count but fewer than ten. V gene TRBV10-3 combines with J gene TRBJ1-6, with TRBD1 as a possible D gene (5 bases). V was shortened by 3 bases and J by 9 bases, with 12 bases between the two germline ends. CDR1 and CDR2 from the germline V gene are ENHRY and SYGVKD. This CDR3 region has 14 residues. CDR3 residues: CAISDREEGSPLHF. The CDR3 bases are TGTGCCATCAGTGACAGGGAGGAAGGTTCACCCCTCCACTTT.

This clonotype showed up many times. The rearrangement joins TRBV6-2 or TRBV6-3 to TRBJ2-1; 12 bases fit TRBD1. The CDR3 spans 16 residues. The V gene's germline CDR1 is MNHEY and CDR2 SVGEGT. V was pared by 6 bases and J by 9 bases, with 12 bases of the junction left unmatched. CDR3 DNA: TGTGCCAGCAGCTATACTGGGGACAGGGGGCGCACTGAGCAGTTCTTC. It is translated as CASSYTGDRGRTEQFF.

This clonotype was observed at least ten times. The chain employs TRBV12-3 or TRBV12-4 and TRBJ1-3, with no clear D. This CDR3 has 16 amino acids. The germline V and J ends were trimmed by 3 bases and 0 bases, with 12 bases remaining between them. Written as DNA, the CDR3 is TGTGCCAGCAGTTTGGAGGCGCTCCGCTCTGGAAACACCATATATTTT. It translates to CASSLEALRSGNTIYF.

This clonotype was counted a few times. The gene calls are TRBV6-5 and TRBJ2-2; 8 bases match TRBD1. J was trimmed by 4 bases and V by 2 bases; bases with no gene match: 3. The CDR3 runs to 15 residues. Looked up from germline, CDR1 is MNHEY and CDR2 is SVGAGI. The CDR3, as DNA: TGTGCCAGCAGTTACGGCCAGGGGGCCACCGGGGAGCTGTTTTTT. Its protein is CASSYGQGATGELFF.

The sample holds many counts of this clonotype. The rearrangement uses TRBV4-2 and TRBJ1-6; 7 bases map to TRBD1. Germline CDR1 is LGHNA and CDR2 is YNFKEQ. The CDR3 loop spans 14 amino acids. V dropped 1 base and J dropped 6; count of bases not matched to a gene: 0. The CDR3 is CASSQGQGNSPLHF. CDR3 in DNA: TGTGCCAGCAGCCAAGGACAGGGTAATTCACCCCTCCACTTT.

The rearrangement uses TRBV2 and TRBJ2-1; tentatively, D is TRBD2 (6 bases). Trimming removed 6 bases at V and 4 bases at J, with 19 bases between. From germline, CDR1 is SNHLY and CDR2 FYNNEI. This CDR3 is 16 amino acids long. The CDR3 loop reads CASRGDWSSPYNEQFF. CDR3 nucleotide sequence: TGTGCCAGCAGGGGGGACTGGTCCTCCCCTTACAATGAGCAGTTCTTC.

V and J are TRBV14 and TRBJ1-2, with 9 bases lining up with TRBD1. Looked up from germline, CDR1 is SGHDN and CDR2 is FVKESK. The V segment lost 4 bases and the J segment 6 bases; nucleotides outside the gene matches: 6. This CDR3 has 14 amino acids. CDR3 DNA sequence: TGTGCCAGCAGCCGAGGGACAGGGCAGGATGGCTACACCTTC. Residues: CASSRGTGQDGYTF.

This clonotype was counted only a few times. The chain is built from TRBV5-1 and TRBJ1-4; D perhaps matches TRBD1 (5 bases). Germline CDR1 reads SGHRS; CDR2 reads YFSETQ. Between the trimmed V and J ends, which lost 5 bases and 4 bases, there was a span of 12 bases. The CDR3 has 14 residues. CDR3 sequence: CASRNEGFNEKLFF. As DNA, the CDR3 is TGCGCCAGCAGGAACGAGGGGTTTAATGAAAAACTGTTTTTT.

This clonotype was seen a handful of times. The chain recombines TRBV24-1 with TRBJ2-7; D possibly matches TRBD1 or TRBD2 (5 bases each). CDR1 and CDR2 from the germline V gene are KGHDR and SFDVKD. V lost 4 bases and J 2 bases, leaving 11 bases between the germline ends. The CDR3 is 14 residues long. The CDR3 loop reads CATSERGPTYEQYV. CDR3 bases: TGTGCCACCAGTGAACGGGGACCGACCTACGAGCAGTACGTC.

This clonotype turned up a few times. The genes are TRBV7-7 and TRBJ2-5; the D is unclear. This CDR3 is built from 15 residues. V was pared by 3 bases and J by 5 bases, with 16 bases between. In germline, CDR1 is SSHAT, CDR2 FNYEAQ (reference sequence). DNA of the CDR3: TGTGCCAGCAGCTTGTCACTCGAGCTGTTGGAGACCCAGTACTTC. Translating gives CASSLSLELLETQYF.

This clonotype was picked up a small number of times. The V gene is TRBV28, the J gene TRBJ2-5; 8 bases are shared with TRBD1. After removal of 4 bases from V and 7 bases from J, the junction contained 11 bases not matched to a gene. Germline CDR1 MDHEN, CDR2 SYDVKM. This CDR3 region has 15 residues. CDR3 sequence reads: CASSSGTGFYGTQYF. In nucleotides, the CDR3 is TGTGCCAGCAGTTCTGGGACAGGCTTTTATGGGACCCAGTACTTC.

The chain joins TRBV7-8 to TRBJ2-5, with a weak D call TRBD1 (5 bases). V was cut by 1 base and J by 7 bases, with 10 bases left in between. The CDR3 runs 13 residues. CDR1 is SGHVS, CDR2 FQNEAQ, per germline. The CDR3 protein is CASSLGGQGTQYF. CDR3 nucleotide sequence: TGTGCCAGCAGCTTAGGGGGCCAGGGGACCCAGTACTTC.

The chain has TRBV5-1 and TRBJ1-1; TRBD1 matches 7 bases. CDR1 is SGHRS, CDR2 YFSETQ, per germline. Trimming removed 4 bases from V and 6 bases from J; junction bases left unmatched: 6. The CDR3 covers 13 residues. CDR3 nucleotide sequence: TGCGCCAGCAGCGGATCAGGGGGGCCTGAAGCTTTCTTT. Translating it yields CASSGSGGPEAFF.